This is a list of T cell receptor beta chains from one sample in a study of response to subunit inactivated influenza vaccine. TCRdb reanalysed the RT-PCR reads using MiXCR and keeps one entry per CDR3 protein. There are hundreds of thousands of distinct CDR3 sequences in the sample; approximately 14% occur only once, and around a tenth lies in the top ten. This material consisted of PBMCs from blood, taken 11 to 12 days after vaccination. The receptors here all came from a man aged 50 to 60 who received an inactivated influenza vaccine. The CDR3 runs from the conserved cysteine through the conserved F or W. Each record gives: V gene, D gene, clone size, J gene, CDR3 DNA, CDR3 protein. The D gene is left open where the match is weak. Clone size is given for some rows only: seen once, a few or many times, or a class if the clone is expanded.

TRBV3-1	NA	NA	TRBJ1-5	TGTGCCAGCAGCCATACAGATAGCAATCAGCCCCAGCATTTT	CASSHTDSNQPQHF
TRBV7-2	NA	many	TRBJ1-2	TGTGCCAGCAGCTTAGATCATGGGAATGACATCTACACCTTC	CASSLDHGNDIYTF
TRBV12-3/TRBV12-4	NA	many	TRBJ2-4	TGTGCCAGCAGTTTAGCGCTCGGGCAGAACATTCAGTACTTC	CASSLALGQNIQYF
TRBV27	TRBD1	few	TRBJ2-1	TGTGCCAGCAGGGACAGGGGGTTATTCGGTGAGCAGTTCTTC	CASRDRGLFGEQFF
TRBV20-1	NA	few	TRBJ1-5	TGCAGCTTAAATCAGCCCCAGCATTTT	CSLNQPQHF
TRBV7-7	NA	few	TRBJ2-3	TGTGCTAGCAGCTTAGCGCCGGCCGACACAGATACGCAGTATTTT	CASSLAPADTDTQYF
TRBV9	TRBD2	many	TRBJ2-3	TGTGCCAGCAGCGTAGGACTAGCGGGAGGTGGAGATACGCAGTATTTT	CASSVGLAGGGDTQYF
TRBV20-1	TRBD2	NA	TRBJ2-7	TGCAGTGCTAAGAGGACTAGCGTTACCTACGAGCAGTACTTC	CSAKRTSVTYEQYF
TRBV9	TRBD2	once	TRBJ2-3	TGTGCCAGCAGCGAAGGGACTAGCGAGGCAGATACGCAGTATTTT	CASSEGTSEADTQYF
TRBV28	TRBD1	NA	TRBJ1-4	TGTGCCAGCAGTTTGATTGGGACAGGGATCGGAGGGGGCGAAAAACTGTTTTTT	CASSLIGTGIGGGEKLFF
TRBV2	TRBD1	NA	TRBJ2-2	TGTGCCAGCAGTGCCTGGACAGGCTCCGATCCCGGGGAGCTGTTTTTT	CASSAWTGSDPGELFF
TRBV20-1	TRBD1	NA	TRBJ1-1	TGCAGTGCTAGTAACAGGGGATCTCACACTGAAGCTTTCTTT	CSASNRGSHTEAFF
TRBV20-1	TRBD1	NA	TRBJ1-6	TGCAGTGCTTCAACAGGGGCCATCTATAATTCACCCCTCCACTTT	CSASTGAIYNSPLHF
TRBV13	TRBD1	NA	TRBJ1-1	TGTGCCAGCAGCTTAGCTCTGGGACAGGGGCCTACTGAAGCTTTCTTT	CASSLALGQGPTEAFF
TRBV18	NA	few	TRBJ2-1	TGTGCCAGCTCACCACCCGGACTTGGGCAGTTCTTC	CASSPPGLGQFF
TRBV6-4	NA	NA	TRBJ2-5	TGTGCCAGCAGTGAGTGGGACGGCTCCGGCGACCAGTACTTC	CASSEWDGSGDQYF
TRBV5-1	TRBD1	many	TRBJ2-1	TGCGCCAGCAGCTTCGCTAAGGGGGCTAATGAGCAGTTCTTC	CASSFAKGANEQFF
TRBV20-1	NA	NA	TRBJ2-6	TGCAGTGCTCCCTCCCTACAGGGGGCCAACGTCCTGACTTTC	CSAPSLQGANVLTF
TRBV7-2	NA	NA	TRBJ1-1	TGTGCCAGCAGCCAGCCCGGGACACCTGAAGCTTTCTTT	CASSQPGTPEAFF
TRBV20-1	NA	few	TRBJ2-4	TGCAGTGCTAGAGATACAGGCGAAAACATTCAGTACTTC	CSARDTGENIQYF
TRBV24-1	TRBD2	few	TRBJ2-1	TGTGCCACCAGTGATGGGGTTTCCGCGGGAGGGCCCCATAATGAGCAGTTCTTC	CATSDGVSAGGPHNEQFF
TRBV20-1	NA	few	TRBJ1-6	TGCAGTGCTAGAACGGGGCAGGGGTCGTCCCCCCTCCACTTT	CSARTGQGSSPLHF
TRBV15	NA	few	TRBJ2-7	TGTGCCACCAGCAGAGATTATGGAGGCAGTTCCTACGAGCAGTACTTC	CATSRDYGGSSYEQYF
TRBV20-1	NA	NA	TRBJ2-5	TGCAGTGCTAGAGAGAACAGGATTGAGACCCAGTACTTC	CSARENRIETQYF
TRBV5-1	TRBD1	many	TRBJ2-3	TGTGCCAGCAGCTCGGGACAGGGGAGCACAGATACGCAGTATTTT	CASSSGQGSTDTQYF
TRBV10-3	NA	NA	TRBJ2-5	TGTGCCATCGCCCTGGAGAGGTCGACACAAGAGACCCAGTACTTC	CAIALERSTQETQYF
TRBV13	NA	NA	TRBJ2-3	TGTGCCAGCAGCTCCCGGACATCCGATAGCACAGATACGCAGTATTTT	CASSSRTSDSTDTQYF